This T cell receptor beta chain was documented in a study of T-cell reconstitution after alpha-beta-depleted transplantation in children. Trimming cost V 0 bases and J 2 bases, with 17 bases left between them. In germline, CDR1 is DFQATT, CDR2 SNEGSKA (reference sequence). The CDR3 is 16 amino acids. Unique molecular identifiers were incorporated when the TCRbeta library was constructed. Each CDR3 protein is one row after TCRdb ran MiXCR on the PCR reads. The sample consists of about 600,000 distinct CDR3 sequences, more than 9% of them appearing once. The rearrangement joins TRBV20-1 to TRBJ2-7; D uncertain. The TCR comes from a human donor who donated a stem cell graft to a child with acute myeloid leukemia. The input for sequencing was PBMCs from the stem cell graft donor, taken from the stem cell graft. CDR3 sequence: CSARDMRRVLAYEQYF. The CDR3 nucleotides are TGCAGTGCTAGAGATATGAGACGGGTCCTAGCCTACGAGCAGTACTTC.